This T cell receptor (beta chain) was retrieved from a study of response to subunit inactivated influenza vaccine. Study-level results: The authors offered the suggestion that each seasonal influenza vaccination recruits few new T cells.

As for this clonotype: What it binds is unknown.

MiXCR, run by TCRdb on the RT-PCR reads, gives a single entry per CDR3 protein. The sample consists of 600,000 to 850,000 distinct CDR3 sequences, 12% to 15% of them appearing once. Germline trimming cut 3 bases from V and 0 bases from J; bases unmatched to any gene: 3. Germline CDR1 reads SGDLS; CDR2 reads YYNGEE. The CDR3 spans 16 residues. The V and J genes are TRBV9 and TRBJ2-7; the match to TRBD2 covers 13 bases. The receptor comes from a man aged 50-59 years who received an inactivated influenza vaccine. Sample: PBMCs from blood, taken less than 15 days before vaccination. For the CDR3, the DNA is TGTGCCAGCAGCGGGACTAGCGGGGGAAGCTCCTACGAGCAGTACTTC. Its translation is CASSGTSGGSSYEQYF.